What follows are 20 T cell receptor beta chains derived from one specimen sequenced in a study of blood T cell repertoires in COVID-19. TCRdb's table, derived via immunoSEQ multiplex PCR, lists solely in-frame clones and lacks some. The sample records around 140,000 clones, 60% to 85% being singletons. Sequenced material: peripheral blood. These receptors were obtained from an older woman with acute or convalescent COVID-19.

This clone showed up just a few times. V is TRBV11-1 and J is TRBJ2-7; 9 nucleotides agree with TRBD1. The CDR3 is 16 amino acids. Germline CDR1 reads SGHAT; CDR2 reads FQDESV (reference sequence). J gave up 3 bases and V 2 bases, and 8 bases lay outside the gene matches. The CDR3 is CASSLFFGQGIYEQYF. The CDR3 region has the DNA TGTGCCAGCAGCTTATTTTTTGGACAGGGGATCTACGAGCAGTACTTC.

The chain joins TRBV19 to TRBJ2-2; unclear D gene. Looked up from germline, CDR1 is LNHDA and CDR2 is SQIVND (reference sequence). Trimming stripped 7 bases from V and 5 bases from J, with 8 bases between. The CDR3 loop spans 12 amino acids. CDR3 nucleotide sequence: TGTGCCAGTATACAGAGAACCGGGGAGCTGTTTTTT. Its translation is CASIQRTGELFF.

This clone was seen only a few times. The CDR3 loop is CASSDSYNNGDIGELFF. The CDR3, as DNA: TGTGCCAGCAGTGACTCTTATAATAATGGGGACATCGGGGAGCTGTTTTTT. The rearrangement uses TRBV6-4 and TRBJ2-2; possibly TRBD1 for D (6 bases). The CDR3 runs 17 residues. V was shortened by 0 bases and J by 7 bases, with 18 bases between the two germline ends. The germline CDR1 and CDR2 sequences are MRHNA and SNTAGT.

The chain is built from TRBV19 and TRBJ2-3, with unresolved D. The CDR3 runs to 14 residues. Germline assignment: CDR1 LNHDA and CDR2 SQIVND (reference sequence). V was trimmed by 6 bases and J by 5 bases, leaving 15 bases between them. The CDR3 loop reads CASRQQRFGDTQYF. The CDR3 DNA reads TGTGCCAGTAGACAACAGAGATTTGGAGATACGCAGTATTTT.

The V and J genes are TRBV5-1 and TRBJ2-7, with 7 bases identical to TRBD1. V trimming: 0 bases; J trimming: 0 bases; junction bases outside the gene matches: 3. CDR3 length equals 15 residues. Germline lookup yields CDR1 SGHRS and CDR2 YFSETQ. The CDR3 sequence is CASSLGGQNSYEQYF. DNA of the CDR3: TGCGCCAGCAGCTTGGGGGGACAGAACTCCTACGAGCAGTACTTC. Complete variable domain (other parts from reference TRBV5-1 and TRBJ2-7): KAGVTQTPRYLIKTRGQQVTLSCSPISGHRSVSWYQQTPGQGLQFLFEYFSETQRNKGNFPGRFSGRQFSNSRSEMNVSTLELGDSALYLCASSLGGQNSYEQYFGPGTRLTVT.

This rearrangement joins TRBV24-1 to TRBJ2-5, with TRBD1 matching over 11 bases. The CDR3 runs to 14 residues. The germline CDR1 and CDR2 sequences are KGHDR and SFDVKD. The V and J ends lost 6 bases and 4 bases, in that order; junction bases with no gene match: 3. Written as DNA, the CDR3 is TGTGCCACCAGTCCGGGACAGGGGGTAGAGACCCAGTACTTC. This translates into CATSPGQGVETQYF.

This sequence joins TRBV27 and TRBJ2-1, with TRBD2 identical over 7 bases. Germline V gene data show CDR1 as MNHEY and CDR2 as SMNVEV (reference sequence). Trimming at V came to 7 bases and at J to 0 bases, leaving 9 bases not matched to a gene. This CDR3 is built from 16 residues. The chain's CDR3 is CASMPPASGSYNEQFF. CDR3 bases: TGTGCCAGCATGCCCCCGGCTAGCGGCTCCTACAATGAGCAGTTCTTC.

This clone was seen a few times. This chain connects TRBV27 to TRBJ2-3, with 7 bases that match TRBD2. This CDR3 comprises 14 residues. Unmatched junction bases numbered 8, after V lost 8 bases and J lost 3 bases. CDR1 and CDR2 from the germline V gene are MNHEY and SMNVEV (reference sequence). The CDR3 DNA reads TGTGCCAGCGGCCCACTAGCGCTGACAGATACGCAGTATTTT. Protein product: CASGPLALTDTQYF.

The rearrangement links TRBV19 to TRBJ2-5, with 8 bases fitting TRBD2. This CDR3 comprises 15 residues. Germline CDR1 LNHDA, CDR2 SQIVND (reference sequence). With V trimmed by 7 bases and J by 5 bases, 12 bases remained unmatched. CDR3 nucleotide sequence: TGTGCCAGTACTCGCCGAAGCGGGAGCATGGAGACCCAGTACTTC. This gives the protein CASTRRSGSMETQYF.

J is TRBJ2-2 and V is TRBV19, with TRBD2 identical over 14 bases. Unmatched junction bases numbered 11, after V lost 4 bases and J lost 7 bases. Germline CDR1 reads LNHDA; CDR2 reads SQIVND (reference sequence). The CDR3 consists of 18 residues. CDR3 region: CASSSGLAGGFFDGELFF. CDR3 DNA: TGTGCCAGTAGTAGCGGACTAGCGGGAGGTTTTTTTGACGGGGAGCTGTTTTTT.

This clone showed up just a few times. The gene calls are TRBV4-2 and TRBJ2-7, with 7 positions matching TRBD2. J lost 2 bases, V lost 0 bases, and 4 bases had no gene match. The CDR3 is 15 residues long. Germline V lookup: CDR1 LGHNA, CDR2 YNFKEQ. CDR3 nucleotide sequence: TGTGCCAGCAGCCAAGAACTAGCGCCTACCTACGAGCAGTACTTC. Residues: CASSQELAPTYEQYF.

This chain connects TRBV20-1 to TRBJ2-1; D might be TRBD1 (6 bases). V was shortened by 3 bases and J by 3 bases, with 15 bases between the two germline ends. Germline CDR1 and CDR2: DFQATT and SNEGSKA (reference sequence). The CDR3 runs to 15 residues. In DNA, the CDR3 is TGCAGTGCTAGTGGGCGGCAGACAGGCTACAATGAGCAGTTCTTC. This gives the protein CSASGRQTGYNEQFF.

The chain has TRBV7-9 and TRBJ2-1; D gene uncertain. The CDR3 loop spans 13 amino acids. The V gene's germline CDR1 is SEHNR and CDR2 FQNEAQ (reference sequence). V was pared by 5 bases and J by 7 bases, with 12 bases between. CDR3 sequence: CASSPLFRNEQFF. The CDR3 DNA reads TGTGCCAGCAGCCCACTTTTTCGGAATGAGCAGTTCTTC.

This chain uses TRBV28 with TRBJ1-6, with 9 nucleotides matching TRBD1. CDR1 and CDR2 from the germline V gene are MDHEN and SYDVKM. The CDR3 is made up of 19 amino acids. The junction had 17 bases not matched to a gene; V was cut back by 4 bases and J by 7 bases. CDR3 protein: CASSSATGGYRESNSPLHF. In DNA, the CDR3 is TGTGCCAGCAGTTCGGCGACAGGGGGATACCGGGAGAGCAATTCACCCCTCCACTTT.

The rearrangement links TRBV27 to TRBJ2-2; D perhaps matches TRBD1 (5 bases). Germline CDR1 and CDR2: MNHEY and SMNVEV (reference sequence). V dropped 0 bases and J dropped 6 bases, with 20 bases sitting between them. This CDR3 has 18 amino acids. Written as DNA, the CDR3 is TGTGCCAGCAGTTTATCCGGATTATCAGGGTTGGGCGCCGGGGAGCTGTTTTTT. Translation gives CASSLSGLSGLGAGELFF.

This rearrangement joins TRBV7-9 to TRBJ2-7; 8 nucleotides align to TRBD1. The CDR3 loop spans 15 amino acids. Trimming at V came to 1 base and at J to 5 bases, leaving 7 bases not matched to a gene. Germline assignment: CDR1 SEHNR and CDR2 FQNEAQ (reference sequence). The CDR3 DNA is TGTGCCAGCAGCTTAGGGGACAGGTTCTTTGACGAGCAGTACTTC. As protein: CASSLGDRFFDEQYF.

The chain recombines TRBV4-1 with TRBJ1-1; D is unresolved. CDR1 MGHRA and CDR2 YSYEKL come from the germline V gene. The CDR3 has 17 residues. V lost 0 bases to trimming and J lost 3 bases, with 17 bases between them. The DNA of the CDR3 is TGCGCCAGCAGCCAAGAGGGGTCAGGAGGGTGGGACACTGAAGCTTTCTTT. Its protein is CASSQEGSGGWDTEAFF.

This chain's CDR3 is CASSIDRLLNTGELFF. CDR3 sequence (DNA): TGTGCCAGCAGCATCGACAGACTTCTGAACACCGGGGAGCTGTTTTTT. The rearrangement joins TRBV7-2 to TRBJ2-2; TRBD1 is a possible D gene (5 bases). The CDR3 consists of 16 residues. Germline CDR1 SGHTA, CDR2 FQGNSA. Trimming removed 5 bases from V and 1 base from J, with 14 bases in between.

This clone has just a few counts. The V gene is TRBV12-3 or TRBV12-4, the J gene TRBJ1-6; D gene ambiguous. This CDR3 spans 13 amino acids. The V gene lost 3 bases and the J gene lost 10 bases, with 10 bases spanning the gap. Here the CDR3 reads CASSFRLESPLHF. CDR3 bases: TGTGCCAGCAGTTTCCGGCTAGAGTCACCCCTCCACTTT.

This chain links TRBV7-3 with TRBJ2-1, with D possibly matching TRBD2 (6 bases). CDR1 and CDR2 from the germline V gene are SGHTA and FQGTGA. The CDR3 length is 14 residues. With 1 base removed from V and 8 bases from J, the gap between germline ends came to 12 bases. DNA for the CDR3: TGTGCCAGCAGCTTAATCGGGAGTATGGATGAGCAGTTCTTC. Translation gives CASSLIGSMDEQFF.